This TCR beta chain stems from a study of blood T cell repertoires in COVID-19. Overall study context: Italy, Spain and the United States were the sources of the convalescent and acute COVID-19 samples.

Profiling relied on immunoSEQ multiplex PCR, and the TCRdb table lists in-frame clones only, not all of them. In the table there are some 72,000 clones, 80% of which are singletons. The specimen was peripheral blood. The clonotype was recovered from a man aged 50 to 60 with COVID-19, enrolled during active disease.

This CDR3 is CASIWTGGNYGYTF. In DNA, the CDR3 is TGTGCCAGTATATGGACAGGGGGAAATTATGGCTACACCTTC. The chain joins TRBV19 to TRBJ1-2, with TRBD1 identical over 10 bases. V dropped 7 bases and J dropped 5; count of bases not matched to a gene: 7. Germline CDR1 reads LNHDA; CDR2 reads SQIVND (reference sequence). The CDR3 loop spans 14 amino acids. Full variable domain (outside the CDR3, taken from reference TRBV19 and TRBJ1-2): DGGITQSPKYLFRKEGQNVTLSCEQNLNHDAMYWYRQDPGQGLRLIYYSQIVNDFQKGDIAEGYSVSREKKESFPLTVTSAQKNPTAFYLCASIWTGGNYGYTFGSGTRLTVV.